The following is a T cell receptor beta chain sequence with its context. A quantity of about 0.45 to 1 ug RNA underwent reverse transcription using random hexamers. TCRdb itself ran the immunoSEQ multiplex PCR reads through MiXCR, one entry per CDR3 protein. Here the sample spans approximately 120,000 distinct CDR3 sequences, 85% to 95% being singletons. The sample originates from a study of CD8 T cells in Susac syndrome. CDR1 and CDR2 from the germline V gene are SGHAT and FQNNGV. V shed 5 bases, J shed 3 bases, and the junction held 12 bases outside the gene matches. There are 16 residues in the CDR3.

V gene TRBV11-2 combines with J gene TRBJ2-7; 8 bases map to TRBD1. The sequence derives from a human donor with multiple sclerosis. Sequences were obtained from CD8+ T cells from PBMCs. CDR3 residues: CASSHRQGLTLYEQYF. The CDR3 DNA reads TGTGCCAGCAGCCATAGACAGGGGCTAACCCTCTACGAGCAGTACTTC.